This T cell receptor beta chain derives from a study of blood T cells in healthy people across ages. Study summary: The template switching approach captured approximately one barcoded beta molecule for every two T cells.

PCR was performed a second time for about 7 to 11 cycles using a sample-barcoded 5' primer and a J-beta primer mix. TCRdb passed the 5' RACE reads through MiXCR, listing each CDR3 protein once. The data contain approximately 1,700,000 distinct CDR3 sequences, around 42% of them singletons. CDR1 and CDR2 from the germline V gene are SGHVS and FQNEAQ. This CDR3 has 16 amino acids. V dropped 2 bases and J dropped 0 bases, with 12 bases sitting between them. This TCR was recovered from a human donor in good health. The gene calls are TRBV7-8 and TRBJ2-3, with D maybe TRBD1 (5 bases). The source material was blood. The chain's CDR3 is CASSLFQGTSTDTQYF. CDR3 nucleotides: TGTGCCAGCAGCTTATTTCAGGGAACTAGCACAGATACGCAGTATTTT.